The sequence of this TCR beta chain was determined in a study of blood T cell repertoires in COVID-19. Original analysis: Estimated nucleated cell counts came from reference gene primer amplification. The repertoire was sequenced with immunoSEQ multiplex PCR; TCRdb's copy has only in-frame clones and lacks some. D and trimming come from the DNA, and the V and J calls and clone size come from that table. Of about 44,000 clones in the sample, approximately 81% were seen once. The CDR3 is 15 amino acids. Trimming cost V 1 base and J 5 bases, with 15 bases left between them. Germline CDR1 is LNHDA and CDR2 is SQIVND (reference sequence).

The chain employs TRBV19 and TRBJ2-7, with D possibly matching TRBD1 (5 bases). Sequences were obtained from peripheral blood. This TCR derives from a woman in her 70s with acute or convalescent COVID-19. The chain's CDR3 is CASSIAGQGGNEQYF. CDR3 DNA sequence: TGTGCCAGTAGTATAGCAGGCCAGGGCGGCAACGAGCAGTACTTC.